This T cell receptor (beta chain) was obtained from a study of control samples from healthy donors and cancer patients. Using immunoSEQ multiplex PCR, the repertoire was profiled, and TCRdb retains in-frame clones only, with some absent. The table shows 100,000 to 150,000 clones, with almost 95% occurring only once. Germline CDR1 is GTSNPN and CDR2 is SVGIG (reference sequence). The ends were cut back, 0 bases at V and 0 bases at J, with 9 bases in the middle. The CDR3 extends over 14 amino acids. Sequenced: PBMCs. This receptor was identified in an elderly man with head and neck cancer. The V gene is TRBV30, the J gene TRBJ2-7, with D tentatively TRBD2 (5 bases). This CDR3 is CAWSVGGTSYEQYF. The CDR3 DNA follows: TGTGCCTGGAGTGTAGGAGGCACCTCCTACGAGCAGTACTTC.